The table lists the clone carrying this T cell receptor beta chain with many counts. What it recognizes is unknown. V lost 6 bases and J lost 6; bases outside the gene matches: 6. Germline assignment: CDR1 MNHNS and CDR2 SASEGT. The CDR3 totals 14 residues. This record belongs to a study of T cells in Graves' hyperthyroidism and ophthalmopathy. Findings and caveats of the study: For ophthalmopathy, model prediction preceded onset by a median 6.5 months. In the blood, most expanded thyroid clonotypes above 0.001 appeared as well.

Researchers amplified the TCR beta CDR3 regions from RNA transcripts. A first-round RT-PCR of the TCR CDR3 used the HTBI primer set. TCRdb recomputed calls from the multiplex PCR reads with MiXCR, one row per CDR3 protein. The sample includes hundreds of thousands of distinct CDR3 sequences, roughly 15% of them seen just once. Recently diagnosed hyperthyroidism of less than 2 months' duration affected patients aged 18 to 65. The clonotype comes from a woman in her thirties with Graves' hyperthyroidism. The sequencing sample was made of blood. The chain combines TRBV6-1 with TRBJ2-1; 9 bases fit TRBD1. The CDR3 DNA follows: TGTGCCAGCAGGGAAACGACAGGGGGCAATGAGCAGTTCTTC. Translation gives CASRETTGGNEQFF.